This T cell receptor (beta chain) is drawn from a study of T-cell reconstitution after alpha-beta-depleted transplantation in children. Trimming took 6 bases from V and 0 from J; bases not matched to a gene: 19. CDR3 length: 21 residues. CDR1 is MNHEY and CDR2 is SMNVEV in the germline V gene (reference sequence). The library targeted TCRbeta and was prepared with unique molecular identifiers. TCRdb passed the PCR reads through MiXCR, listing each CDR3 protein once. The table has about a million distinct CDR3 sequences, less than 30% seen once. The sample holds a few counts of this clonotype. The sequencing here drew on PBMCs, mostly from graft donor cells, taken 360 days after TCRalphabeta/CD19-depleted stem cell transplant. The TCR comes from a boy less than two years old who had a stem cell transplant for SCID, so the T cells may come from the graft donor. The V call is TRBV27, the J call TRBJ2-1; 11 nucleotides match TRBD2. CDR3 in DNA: TGTGCCAGCAGCACCCGTAGTCCTTCCCTAGCGGGGGGAATCTCCTACAATGAGCAGTTCTTC. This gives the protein CASSTRSPSLAGGISYNEQFF.